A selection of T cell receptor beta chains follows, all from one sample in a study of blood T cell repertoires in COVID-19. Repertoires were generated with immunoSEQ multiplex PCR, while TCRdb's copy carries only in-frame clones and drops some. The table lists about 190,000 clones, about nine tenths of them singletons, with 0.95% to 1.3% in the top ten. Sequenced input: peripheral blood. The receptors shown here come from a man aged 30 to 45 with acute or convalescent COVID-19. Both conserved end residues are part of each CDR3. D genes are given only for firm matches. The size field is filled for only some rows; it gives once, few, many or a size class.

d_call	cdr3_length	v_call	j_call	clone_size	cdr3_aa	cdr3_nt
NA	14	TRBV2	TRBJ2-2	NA	CASKDSANTGELFF	TGTGCCAGCAAGGACAGCGCGAACACCGGGGAGCTGTTTTTT
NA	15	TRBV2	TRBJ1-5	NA	CASSELGQGNQPQHF	TGTGCCAGCAGTGAATTGGGCCAGGGCAATCAGCCCCAGCATTTT
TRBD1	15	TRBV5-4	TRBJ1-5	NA	CASSQDRGRIQPQHF	TGTGCCAGCAGCCAGGACAGGGGGCGCATTCAGCCCCAGCATTTT
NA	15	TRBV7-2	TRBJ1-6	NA	CASSLALGVRSPLHF	TGTGCCAGCAGCTTAGCGCTAGGGGTTCGATCACCCCTCCACTTT
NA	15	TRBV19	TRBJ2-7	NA	CASSLTLDSSYEQYF	TGTGCCAGTAGCCTAACCCTGGACAGCTCCTACGAGCAGTACTTC
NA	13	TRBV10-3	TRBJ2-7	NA	CAISEAGPYEQYF	TGTGCCATCAGTGAAGCGGGTCCCTACGAGCAGTACTTC
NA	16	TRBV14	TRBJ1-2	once	CASSPWRGGSDYGYTF	TGTGCCAGCAGCCCTTGGAGGGGGGGTAGCGACTATGGCTACACCTTC
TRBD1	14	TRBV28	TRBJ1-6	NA	CASAGDRGLSPLHF	TGTGCCAGCGCAGGTGACAGGGGGCTCTCACCCCTCCACTTT
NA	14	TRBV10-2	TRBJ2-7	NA	CASSEDAGMGEQYF	TGCGCCAGCAGTGAGGACGCGGGGATGGGCGAGCAGTACTTC
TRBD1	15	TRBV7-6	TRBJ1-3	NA	CASSLAGGKVDTIYF	TGTGCCAGCAGCTTAGCAGGGGGCAAGGTTGACACCATATATTTT